The T cell receptor (beta chain) described here comes from a study of human T cells and chemical hapten exposure. Study summary: Slight differences in pooled library volume were the main source of varying TCR yields across samples.

Time point reported: pre-sensitization, week 0. Treatment reported: therapeutic diphenylcyclopropenone sensitization with weekly scalp DPC. This clonotype was observed a few times. A single record per CDR3 protein comes from TCRdb applying MiXCR to the RACE reads. This sample has a few hundred thousand distinct CDR3 sequences, with about 5.4% found just once. The sample in question was whole blood, obtained in connection with sensitization to the hapten diphenylcyclopropenone (DPC). The source of this sequence is a woman in her late teens or twenties with alopecia areata. Some clones in this sample may be carry-over from other donors' samples.

CDR3 coding DNA: TGCAGTGCTAGTGAAGCGGGGGATTCGGGTGAGCAGTTCTTC. Translation gives CSASEAGDSGEQFF. This chain links TRBV20-1 with TRBJ2-1, with 8 bases matching TRBD2. Looked up from germline, CDR1 is DFQATT and CDR2 is SNEGSKA (reference sequence). The CDR3 has 14 amino acids. Germline trimming cut 3 bases from V and 9 bases from J; bases unmatched to any gene: 10.